This passage covers 4 T cell receptor beta chains from one sample sequenced in a study of cytotoxic CD8 clonotypes in ibrutinib-treated CLL. Clones were sequenced by immunoSEQ multiplex PCR, and TCRdb holds only the in-frame ones, with some missing. In the table there are about 68,000 clones, 80% of which are singletons. The sample in question was PBMCs, obtained at disease progression, from a patient treated with ibrutinib. The source of these receptors is a human donor with chronic lymphocytic leukemia.

This clone has only one observation. V usage is TRBV7-6 and J usage is TRBJ2-7; 7 bases agree with TRBD1. Germline V gives CDR1 SGHVS, CDR2 FNYEAQ. The junction had 11 bases not matched to a gene; V was cut back by 5 bases and J by 4 bases. This CDR3 comprises 15 residues. The CDR3, as DNA: TGTGCCAGCAGCAGTACCACAGGGGAAGGTTACGAGCAGTACTTC. As protein: CASSSTTGEGYEQYF.

The chain combines TRBV15 with TRBJ2-2; tentatively, D is TRBD1 (5 bases). The CDR3 has 14 amino acids. CDR1 is LNHNV and CDR2 is YYDKDF in the germline V gene (reference sequence). V lost 5 bases and J 3 bases, leaving 10 bases between the germline ends. The CDR3, as DNA: TGTGCCACCAGCGAAAAAGGGGACACCGGGGAGCTGTTTTTT. Translated: CATSEKGDTGELFF.

This chain joins TRBV7-2 and TRBJ1-5; possible D gene TRBD1, 5 bases. The germline gives CDR1 SGHTA, CDR2 FQGNSA. V gave up 5 bases and J gave up 5 bases, with 13 bases separating them. There are 14 residues in the CDR3. The DNA for the CDR3 is TGTGCCAGCAGCGTCGGGACTCTTTATCAGCCCCAGCATTTT. This encodes CASSVGTLYQPQHF.

The chain carries TRBV5-1 and TRBJ2-7; maybe TRBD1 (6 bases). Looked up from germline, CDR1 is SGHRS and CDR2 is YFSETQ. The germline V and J ends were trimmed by 0 bases and 6 bases, with 13 bases remaining between them. The CDR3 runs 14 residues. The CDR3 nucleotides read TGCGCCAGCAGCTTGGTACAGGGAAAGCTCGAGCAGTACTTC. Translation: CASSLVQGKLEQYF.